These T cell receptor beta chains were read from a single sample in a study of blood T cell repertoires in COVID-19. Profiled with immunoSEQ multiplex PCR; TCRdb holds only in-frame clones, not every one. Here the sample spans about 120,000 clones, roughly 80% being singletons. The material sequenced was peripheral blood. The receptor set was obtained from a man aged 60-69 years with acute or convalescent COVID-19. Both conserved end residues are part of each CDR3. Each record gives: J gene, V gene, clone size, D gene, CDR3 protein, CDR3 DNA. The D gene is left open where the match is weak. Only part of the rows carry a size: once, few, many, or a class if the clone is expanded.

J: TRBJ1-5; V: TRBV7-3; size: once; D: .; CDR3: CASSWGESQPQHF; DNA: TGTGCCAGCTCCTGGGGCGAGAGTCAGCCCCAGCATTTT
J: TRBJ2-7; V: TRBV6-2/TRBV6-3; size: .; D: .; CDR3: CASSYSNKADYEQYF; DNA: TGTGCCAGCAGTTACTCGAATAAAGCGGACTACGAGCAGTACTTC
J: TRBJ1-5; V: TRBV7-2; size: .; D: .; CDR3: CASSPYFGQPQHF; DNA: TGTGCCAGCAGCCCTTATTTCGGGCAGCCCCAGCATTTT
J: TRBJ1-5; V: TRBV19; size: few; D: TRBD1; CDR3: CASSTDRRSNQPQHF; DNA: TGTGCCAGTAGTACGGACAGGAGAAGCAATCAGCCCCAGCATTTT
J: TRBJ1-2; V: TRBV19; size: .; D: TRBD1; CDR3: CASSRQGLIYGYTF; DNA: TGTGCCAGTAGTCGACAGGGGTTAATCTATGGCTACACCTTC
J: TRBJ1-6; V: TRBV6-2/TRBV6-3; size: few; D: .; CDR3: CASSYRTEPLHF; DNA: TGTGCCAGCAGTTACCGGACAGAGCCCCTCCACTTT
J: TRBJ1-2; V: TRBV10-2; size: few; D: TRBD1; CDR3: CASSPGQANYGYTF; DNA: TGCGCCAGCAGTCCAGGACAGGCTAACTATGGCTACACCTTC
J: TRBJ2-1; V: TRBV3-1/TRBV3-2; size: .; D: .; CDR3: CASSPAVGTYNEQFF; DNA: TGTGCCAGCAGCCCAGCAGTCGGGACCTACAATGAGCAGTTCTTC
J: TRBJ2-3; V: TRBV11-3; size: .; D: .; CDR3: CASSLGSGTQYF; DNA: TGTGCCAGCAGCTTAGGGTCAGGGACGCAGTATTTT
J: TRBJ1-2; V: TRBV6-6; size: once; D: .; CDR3: CASRDSGHINYGYTF; DNA: TGTGCCAGCAGGGATAGTGGACATATTAACTATGGCTACACCTTC
J: TRBJ1-1; V: TRBV12-3/TRBV12-4; size: few; D: .; CDR3: CASRHTNSEAFF; DNA: TGTGCCAGCAGGCACACTAATAGTGAAGCTTTCTTT
J: TRBJ1-2; V: TRBV6-5; size: .; D: TRBD1; CDR3: CASSYFADRGNYGYTF; DNA: TGTGCCAGCAGTTACTTCGCCGACAGGGGGAACTATGGCTACACCTTC
J: TRBJ1-1; V: TRBV19; size: .; D: TRBD1; CDR3: CASIPGQGAAGAEAFF; DNA: TGTGCCAGTATTCCGGGACAGGGGGCGGCGGGGGCTGAAGCTTTCTTT
J: TRBJ2-3; V: TRBV6-5; size: few; D: .; CDR3: CASSLFSTDTQYF; DNA: TGTGCCAGCTCCCTGTTTTCCACAGATACGCAGTATTTT
J: TRBJ1-1; V: TRBV28; size: .; D: .; CDR3: CATTAVLRTEAFF; DNA: TGTGCCACCACCGCGGTGTTACGCACTGAAGCTTTCTTT